This TCR beta chain is from a study of cytomegalovirus exposure and HLA in healthy donors (dated by TCRdb to 2015 to 2018). For context, the study as a whole: An earlier analysis of approximately 590 of the donors reported about 250 Gb of sequence data and more than 90 million unique TCR beta sequences from around 200 million T cells. The later analysis used no new phenotypic data to find candidate immune exposures, relying instead on TCR beta sequences and their occurrence across donors. The aim of the study was to test whether cataloging public T cell receptors could identify signatures of past pathogen exposure. To study patterns of TCR occurrence, a later analysis re-analyzed previously published TCR beta repertoires from around 660 donors and added high-resolution HLA genotyping. A later genetic analysis used genome-wide SNP genotypes for 398 of the 666 donors, treating that subset as a discovery cohort. On average, around 230,000 unique TCR beta nucleotide sequences were sequenced per donor among fewer than 500 genotyped donors of the cohort, with roughly 18% of those sequences being non-productive. All discovery cohort repertoires had been generated on a single sequencing platform. Donor age, sex, ethnicity and CMV serostatus were compiled together with the repertoire data. Of the roughly 430 genotyped donors, 65% to 90% fell in the genetic ancestry cluster associated with self-reported Caucasian donors. The study profiled the T cell repertoires of hundreds of subjects by immunosequencing and related them to cytomegalovirus serostatus. To predict cytomegalovirus infection status, the study brought together high-throughput TCR immunosequencing, statistical association of individual TCRs with disease status, and machine learning. Several DR-DQ haplotypes were treated as single units for association and clustering because of strong linkage in the cohort. An early release that covered 640 HLA-typed donors contained around 300 gigabases of sequencing data and 65 million to 100 million unique TCR sequences. A separate validation cohort of about 110 different subjects was used in addition to the approximately 700-subject first cohort. An earlier analysis of 587 of the donors applied high-throughput TCR beta sequencing to assess whether each TCR beta V gene segment acted as functional or pseudogenic. HLA typing covered class I and class II loci at four-digit resolution. Typing coverage differed by locus: A, B, C, DRB1 and DQB1 were typed in roughly 620-630 donors, DQA1 in 522, DPA1 in some 600, and DPB1 in 450 to 480. Results the study describes overall, beyond this receptor: The authors suggested that the approach could potentially be extended to other disease states and immunological phenotypes. Sequencing depth was assumed to be roughly uniform across donors in the presence/absence analyses, though that assumption may not hold. In a later genetic analysis, a missense DCLRE1C variant was associated with V-gene and J-gene trimming of TCR beta chains, and the association was replicated in an independent cohort. The earlier analysis of some 540 of the donors excluded 15 to 20 rarely observed V segments, including chromosome 9 orphons, because counts were too low. A further reported finding was that TCR beta sequences accurately predicted the HLA-A and HLA-B alleles for most subjects in the first cohort. A later analysis found that HLA-associated TCR beta chains were more clonally expanded and had lower generation probabilities than equally common non-associated chains. A cluster of highly shared sequence variants was judged likely to represent a technical artifact of the sequencing pipeline. Linkage disequilibrium might explain the correlated functional status among segregating V segments, but an unknown experimental factor could not be ruled out. According to a later analysis, TCR association rates differed among HLA loci, with DRB1 alleles showing the most associated TCRs and HLA-C alleles showing the fewest. A few of the identified cytomegalovirus-associated TCR beta chains were confirmed in vitro to be specific for cytomegalovirus antigens. Compared with the roughly 700-donor mean, donors in an Asian-associated ancestry cluster had fewer N-insertions in productive TCRs, according to a later genetic analysis. Only TCR beta chains were sequenced in this cohort, and the absence of alpha or paired-chain data limited detectable features. Some IMGT-functional V segments, including TRBV6-2 and TRBV6-3, could not be distinguished by the 87-base-pair reads and were therefore excluded. The study listed 150 to 200 TCR beta chains as associated with cytomegalovirus. In a later analysis, 16,951 TCR beta sequences were associated with specific HLA alleles at a false discovery rate of 0.05. Most TCR sequences were observed very rarely across donors, whereas some public TCRs were present in many individuals. In a later analysis, most CMV-associated TCR beta chains were found to appear HLA-restricted, with HLA associations seemingly driven largely by CMV exposure. The classifier was reported to diagnose cytomegalovirus status with high specificity and sensitivity in both the original cohort and the validation cohort. When HLA alleles, especially DR and DQ, strongly co-occurred, attributing TCR associations to individual alleles was difficult. Several of the top co-occurrence clusters appeared to be linked to parvovirus B19, influenza, CMV and Epstein-Barr virus, according to a later analysis. For the cohort, immune exposure information was limited to CMV serostatus. Because HLA typing was unavailable for some donors at each locus, only the typed subset was used in association tests. In an earlier analysis of under 600 of the donors, most TCR beta V segments were observed in productive rearrangements about 87% or about 30% of the time, broadly matching IMGT annotations.

Inclusive of the bounding cysteine and phenylalanine, the CDR3 is 15 residues long. Only the CDR3 part of the read is kept: 45 bases, read in frame from the first base. V is clipped by 1 base and J by 2 bases, and the sequence between their germline boundaries is 10 bases long. From a lookup of the germline V gene, CDR1 and CDR2 are SGDLS and YYNGEE. With respect to this clone: Its antigen is still unknown. One base away there is no much larger clone; base qualities are not given.

In total, more than 500 healthy bone marrow donors made up the cohort. All cohort members were sampled while nominally healthy, although unrecorded immune exposures were likely present. The donor was CMV seropositive and belonged to the group of more than 250 seropositive cohort members. Every donor gave a peripheral blood sample, and the peripheral blood mononuclear cells from that sample were used for TCR beta sequencing. Genomic DNA was extracted from the blood cell samples with the Qiagen DNeasy Blood Extraction Kit. Library method: the immunoSEQ multiplex PCR assay. For the multiplex PCR, a mixture combining 60 forward primers for TCR Vbeta segments and 13 reverse primers for TCR Jbeta segments was used. Amplification of the CDR3 region of rearranged TCR beta genes was performed with a multiplex PCR assay on genomic DNA. The Illumina HiSeq System was used to sequence the amplified TCR beta libraries as 87-base-pair reads. The authors' analysis ran thus. A later analysis tallied roughly 78 million unique TCR beta chains across the 600 to 700 repertoires, and some 10 million of those chains were shared by two or more donors. A nearest-neighbor algorithm error-corrected the raw reads and collapsed the reads into unique sequences, merging closely related sequences to remove PCR and sequencing errors. V, D and J gene segments were assigned by aligning CDR3 sequences to IMGT reference sequences. For a sequence to be retained, a match of at least six nucleotides was required to both a V gene segment and a J gene segment. Rearrangements were called productive when the CDR3 lacked stop codons and stayed in frame with V and J; all others were non-productive. Following IMGT convention, CDR3 was defined as the stretch from the second conserved V-encoded cysteine to the conserved J-encoded phenylalanine. In an earlier analysis of around 640 of the donors, sequences lacking an unambiguous match to a single V gene segment were excluded. An earlier analysis of fewer than 650 of the donors classified V segments as functional when productive rearrangements were above 56.7% and as segregating when the standard deviation between donors was above 5%. A statistical classification framework was built to diagnose cytomegalovirus status from the catalog of TCR beta chain sequences. In a later analysis, V and J genes were assigned by comparing TCR nucleotide sequences against IMGT/GENE-DB human TR gene sequences. In a later analysis, CDR3 sequences and most-parsimonious VDJ recombination scenarios were assigned using the TCRdist pipeline. In a later analysis, every TCR beta chain was defined by the combination of its CDR3 amino acid sequence and its V-gene family, and reads without a unique V-gene family were dropped. As a way to deal with suspected cross-contamination and a sequencing artifact, a later analysis dropped hundreds of nucleotide sequences that were highly shared and had low generation probability. A later analysis calculated a clonal expansion index for each public chain from normalized within-repertoire ranks of inferred template counts. Generation probabilities in a later analysis came from a VDJ recombination model fitted to out-of-frame rearrangements, and those results were checked against IGoR. A later analysis scored TCR-TCR, TCR-HLA and TCR-CMV co-occurrence with hypergeometric tests, applying a repertoire-size bias correction to TCR pairs. In a later analysis, false discovery rates were estimated by permuting HLA or CMV assignments 20 times. A later analysis grouped co-occurring TCRs with DBSCAN, adding TCRdist sequence similarity when clustering within HLA-allele-positive subsets. Repertoires with fewer than 30,000 or more than 120,000 public chains, plus five repertoires with anomalous nucleotide sharing, were excluded from co-occurrence clustering. The source is immuneACCESS, and TCRdb retained only in-frame sequences with V and J called. Part of the clones is not carried over; for the studies checked, unresolved V genes explain less than half of this, and the remainder is unexplained. The V and J calls and the clone size are those of that table, but D and trimming were determined from the DNA. This sample gives about 120,000 clones in total; roughly 80% of them show up just once. 2.5% to 3.5% of the sample lies in the top ten.

The sample taken for sequencing was PBMCs. The rearrangement joined TRBV9 to TRBJ1-5, with the D gene not confidently named. This receptor was identified in a woman in her thirties or forties in good health and CMV-seropositive. The sequenced DNA: TGTGCCAGCAGCGTATCCGGGGAAGGCAATCAGCCCCAGCATTTT. It codes for CASSVSGEGNQPQHF.